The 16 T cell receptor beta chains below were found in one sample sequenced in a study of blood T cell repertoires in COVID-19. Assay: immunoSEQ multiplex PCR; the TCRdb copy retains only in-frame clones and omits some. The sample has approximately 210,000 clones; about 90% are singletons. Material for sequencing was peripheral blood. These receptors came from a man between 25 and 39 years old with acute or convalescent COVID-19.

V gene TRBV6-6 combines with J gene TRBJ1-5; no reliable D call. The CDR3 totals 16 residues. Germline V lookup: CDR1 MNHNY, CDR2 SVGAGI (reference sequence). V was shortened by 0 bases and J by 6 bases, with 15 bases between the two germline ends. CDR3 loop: CASSYSKGPGSQPQHF. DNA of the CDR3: TGTGCCAGCAGTTACTCGAAAGGCCCAGGTAGTCAGCCCCAGCATTTT.

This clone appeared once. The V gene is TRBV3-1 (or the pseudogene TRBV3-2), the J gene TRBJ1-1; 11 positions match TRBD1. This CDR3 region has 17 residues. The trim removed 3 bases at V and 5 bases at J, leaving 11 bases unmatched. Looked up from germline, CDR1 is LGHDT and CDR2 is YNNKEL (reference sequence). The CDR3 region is CASSQGRTGGAGTEAFF. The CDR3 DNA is TGTGCCAGCAGCCAGGGACGGACAGGGGGCGCGGGGACTGAAGCTTTCTTT.

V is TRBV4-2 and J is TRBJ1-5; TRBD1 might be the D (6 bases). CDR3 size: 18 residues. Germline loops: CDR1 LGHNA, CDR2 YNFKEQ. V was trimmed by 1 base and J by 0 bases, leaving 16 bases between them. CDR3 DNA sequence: TGTGCCAGCAGCCAAGTAGCGTGGACAGTAGATAGCAATCAGCCCCAGCATTTT. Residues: CASSQVAWTVDSNQPQHF.

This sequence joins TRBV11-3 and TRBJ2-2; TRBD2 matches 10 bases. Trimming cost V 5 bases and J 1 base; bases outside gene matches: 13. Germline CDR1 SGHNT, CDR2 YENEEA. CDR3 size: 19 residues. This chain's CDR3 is CASSQGALAGVENTGELFF. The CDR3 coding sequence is TGTGCCAGCAGCCAGGGGGCCCTAGCGGGGGTAGAGAACACCGGGGAGCTGTTTTTT.

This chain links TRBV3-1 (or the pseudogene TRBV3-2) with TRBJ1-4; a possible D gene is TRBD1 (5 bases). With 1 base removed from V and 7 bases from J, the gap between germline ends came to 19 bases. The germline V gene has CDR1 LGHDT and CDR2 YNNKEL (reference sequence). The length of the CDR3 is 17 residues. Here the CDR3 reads CASSQARSGPQGEKLFF. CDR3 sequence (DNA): TGTGCCAGCAGCCAAGCTCGTAGTGGCCCCCAGGGTGAAAAACTGTTTTTT.

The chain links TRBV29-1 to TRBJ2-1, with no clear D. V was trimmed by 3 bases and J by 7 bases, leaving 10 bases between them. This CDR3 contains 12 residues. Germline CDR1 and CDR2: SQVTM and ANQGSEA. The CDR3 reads CSVDPSYNEQFF. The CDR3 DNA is TGCAGCGTTGACCCAAGCTATAATGAGCAGTTCTTC.

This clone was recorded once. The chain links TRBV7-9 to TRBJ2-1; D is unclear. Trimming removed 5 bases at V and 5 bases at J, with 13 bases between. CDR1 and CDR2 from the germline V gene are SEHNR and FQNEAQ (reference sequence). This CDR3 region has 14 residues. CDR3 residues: CASSPGSTNNEQFF. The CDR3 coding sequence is TGTGCCAGCAGCCCAGGTAGTACCAACAATGAGCAGTTCTTC.

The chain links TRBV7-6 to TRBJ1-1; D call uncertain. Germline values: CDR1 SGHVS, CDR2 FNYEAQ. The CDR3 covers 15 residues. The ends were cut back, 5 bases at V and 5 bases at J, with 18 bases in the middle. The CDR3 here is CASSDNTGLGTEAFF. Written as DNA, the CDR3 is TGTGCCAGCAGCGACAATACGGGGTTGGGGACTGAAGCTTTCTTT.

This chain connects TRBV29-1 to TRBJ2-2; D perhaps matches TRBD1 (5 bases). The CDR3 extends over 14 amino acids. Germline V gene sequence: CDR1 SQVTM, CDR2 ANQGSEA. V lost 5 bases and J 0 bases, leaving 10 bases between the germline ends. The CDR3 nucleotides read TGCAGCGTTTTAGGACAAGCGAACACCGGGGAGCTGTTTTTT. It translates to CSVLGQANTGELFF.

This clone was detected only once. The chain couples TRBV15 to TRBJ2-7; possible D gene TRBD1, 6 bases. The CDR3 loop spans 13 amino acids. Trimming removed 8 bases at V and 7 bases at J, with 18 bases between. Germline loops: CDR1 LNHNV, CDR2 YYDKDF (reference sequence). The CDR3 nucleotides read TGTGCCACCCCAGGGACACGGCCCGGAGAGCAGTACTTC. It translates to CATPGTRPGEQYF.

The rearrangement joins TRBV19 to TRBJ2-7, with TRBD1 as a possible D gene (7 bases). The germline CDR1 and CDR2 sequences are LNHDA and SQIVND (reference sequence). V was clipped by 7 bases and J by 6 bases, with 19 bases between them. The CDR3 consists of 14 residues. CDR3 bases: TGTGCCAGTAACCCCGACTACAGGGGAGGCGAGCAGTACTTC. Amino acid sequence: CASNPDYRGGEQYF. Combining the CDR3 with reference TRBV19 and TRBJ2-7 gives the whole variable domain DGGITQSPKYLFRKEGQNVTLSCEQNLNHDAMYWYRQDPGQGLRLIYYSQIVNDFQKGDIAEGYSVSREKKESFPLTVTSAQKNPTAFYLCASNPDYRGGEQYFGPGTRLTVT.

The CDR3 here is CSVQLRVHFTDTQYF. CDR3 DNA: TGCAGCGTCCAACTCCGCGTCCATTTCACAGATACGCAGTATTTT. The chain has TRBV29-1 and TRBJ2-3, with D unclear. CDR1 SQVTM and CDR2 ANQGSEA come from the germline V gene. The CDR3 runs to 15 residues. The V and J ends lost 6 bases and 2 bases respectively, with 18 bases between them.

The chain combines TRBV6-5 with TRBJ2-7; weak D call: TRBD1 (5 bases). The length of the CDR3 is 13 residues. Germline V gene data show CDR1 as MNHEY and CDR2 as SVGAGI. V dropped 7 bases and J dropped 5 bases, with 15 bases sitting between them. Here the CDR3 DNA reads TGTGCCAGCAACCCAAATACAGGTAACGAGCAGTACTTC. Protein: CASNPNTGNEQYF.

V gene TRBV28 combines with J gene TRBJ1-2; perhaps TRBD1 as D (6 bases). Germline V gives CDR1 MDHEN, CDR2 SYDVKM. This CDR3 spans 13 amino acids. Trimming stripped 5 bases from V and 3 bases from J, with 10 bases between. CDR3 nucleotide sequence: TGTGCCAGCAGTGCCCGGACAGACTATGGCTACACCTTC. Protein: CASSARTDYGYTF.

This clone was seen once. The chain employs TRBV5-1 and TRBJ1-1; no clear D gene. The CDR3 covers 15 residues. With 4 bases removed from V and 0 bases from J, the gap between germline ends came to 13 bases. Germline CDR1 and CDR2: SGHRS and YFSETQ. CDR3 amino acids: CASSPLTPMNTEAFF. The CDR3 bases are TGCGCCAGCAGCCCCCTGACACCTATGAACACTGAAGCTTTCTTT.

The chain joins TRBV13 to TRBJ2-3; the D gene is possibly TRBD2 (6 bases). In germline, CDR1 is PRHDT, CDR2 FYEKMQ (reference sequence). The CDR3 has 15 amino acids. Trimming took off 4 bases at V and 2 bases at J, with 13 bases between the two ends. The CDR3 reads CASSSGAAPTDTQYF. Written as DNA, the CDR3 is TGTGCCAGCAGCTCGGGAGCGGCCCCCACAGATACGCAGTATTTT.